One sample yielded the 31 T cell receptor beta chains listed below, sequenced in a study of blood T cell repertoires in COVID-19. Assay used: immunoSEQ multiplex PCR; TCRdb lists only in-frame clones, some missing. The sample consists of over 100,000 clones, about 87% of them appearing once. The sample consisted of peripheral blood. The receptors come from a human donor in a cohort sampled during active COVID-19.

The genes are TRBV3-1 (or the pseudogene TRBV3-2) and TRBJ2-7; TRBD2 might be the D (5 bases). The CDR3 is 13 residues long. Trimming pared 4 bases from V and 3 bases from J, leaving 10 bases between. CDR1 and CDR2 (germline): LGHDT, YNNKEL (reference sequence). CDR3 protein: CASSRSSNYEQYF. In DNA form, the CDR3 reads TGTGCCAGCAGCCGGTCTAGCAACTACGAGCAGTACTTC.

The CDR3 DNA sequence: TGTGCCAGCAGCTTGGGGGGCAATGCCTACGAGCAGTACTTC. Translating gives CASSLGGNAYEQYF. The rearrangement joins TRBV5-4 to TRBJ2-7; D is perhaps TRBD1 (5 bases). The ends were cut back, 0 bases at V and 2 bases at J, with 9 bases in the middle. In germline, CDR1 is SGHNT, CDR2 YYREEE (reference sequence). This CDR3 has 14 amino acids.

The V gene is TRBV10-3, the J gene TRBJ1-4; the D is unclear. V was trimmed by 2 bases and J by 4 bases, leaving 2 bases between them. CDR1 is ENHRY and CDR2 is SYGVKD in the germline V gene. The CDR3 loop spans 12 amino acids. The CDR3 loop is CAISELNEKLFF. In nucleotides, the CDR3 is TGTGCCATCAGTGAGCTTAATGAAAAACTGTTTTTT.

The V and J genes are TRBV6-5 and TRBJ1-1; D is ambiguous. Trimming shortened V by 6 bases and J by 0 bases, and 8 bases separated the two germline ends. Germline assignment: CDR1 MNHEY and CDR2 SVGAGI. The CDR3 totals 13 residues. The CDR3 sequence is CASRATLNTEAFF. CDR3 nucleotides: TGTGCCAGCAGAGCCACTCTGAACACTGAAGCTTTCTTT.

CDR3 coding DNA: TGTGCCACCAGCAGAGGACAGGAAATTAATGAAAAACTGTTTTTT. The encoded protein is CATSRGQEINEKLFF. The V call is TRBV15, the J call TRBJ1-4, with D tentatively TRBD1 (6 bases). From germline, CDR1 is LNHNV and CDR2 YYDKDF (reference sequence). Deletions cut 1 base from V and 4 bases from J, with 10 bases between. This CDR3 spans 15 amino acids.

This clone was detected once. The V call is TRBV6-5, the J call TRBJ2-7, with D hard to call. V gave up 10 bases and J gave up 3 bases, with 13 bases separating them. Looked up from germline, CDR1 is MNHEY and CDR2 is SVGAGI. This CDR3 is built from 12 residues. The DNA of the CDR3 is TGTGCCACCTCTCCACGCGGCTACGAGCAGTACTTC. The encoded protein is CATSPRGYEQYF.

The chain employs TRBV12-3 or TRBV12-4 and TRBJ1-2; 7 bases line up with TRBD1. The CDR3 sequence is 13 residues long. The V segment lost 7 bases and the J segment 6 bases; nucleotides outside the gene matches: 8. CDR3 protein: CASMERQGDGYTF. For the CDR3, the DNA is TGTGCCAGCATGGAGCGACAGGGCGATGGCTACACCTTC.

The gene calls are TRBV19 and TRBJ2-2, with 12 bases identical to TRBD2. From germline, CDR1 is LNHDA and CDR2 SQIVND (reference sequence). There are 18 residues in the CDR3. The J segment lost 3 bases and the V segment lost 4 bases, leaving 9 bases of the junction unmatched. The CDR3, as DNA: TGTGCCAGTAGTAGGGGCAGGACTAGCGGGATCGACACCGGGGAGCTGTTTTTT. Translating it yields CASSRGRTSGIDTGELFF.

This chain joins TRBV5-4 and TRBJ2-3; D gene uncertain. The CDR3 length is 12 residues. V was shortened by 0 bases and J by 3 bases, with 2 bases between the two germline ends. Germline values: CDR1 SGHNT, CDR2 YYREEE (reference sequence). CDR3 nucleotide sequence: TGTGCCAGCAGCTTGGCAACAGATACGCAGTATTTT. This sequence encodes CASSLATDTQYF.

This chain connects TRBV4-1 to TRBJ1-2; TRBD1 aligns across 8 bases. V gave up 5 bases and J gave up 1 base; unmatched junction bases: 6. This CDR3 has 15 amino acids. Germline V lookup: CDR1 MGHRA, CDR2 YSYEKL. The DNA for the CDR3 is TGCGCCAGCAGCAAACGGACAGGGCTTAACTATGGCTACACCTTC. Residues: CASSKRTGLNYGYTF.

With respect to this clone: This sample also contains other DNA sequences that code for the same CDR3. The rearrangement uses TRBV6-5 and TRBJ1-2; a possible D gene is TRBD1 (6 bases). Germline V CDR1 and CDR2: MNHEY, SVGAGI. This CDR3 is built from 14 residues. V was cut by 6 bases and J by 3 bases, with 14 bases left in between. CDR3 amino acids: CASRPTGVYYGYTF. In nucleotides, the CDR3 is TGTGCCAGCAGACCGACAGGAGTCTACTATGGCTACACCTTC.

DNA of the CDR3: TGTGCCAGCAGTTACTGGCGGGAGCTAACCTACGAGCAGTACTTC. The encoded protein is CASSYWRELTYEQYF. The chain is built from TRBV6-2 or TRBV6-3 and TRBJ2-7; 7 bases are a match to TRBD2. The ends lost 1 base at V and 2 bases at J; junction bases unmatched: 5. CDR1 and CDR2 (germline): MNHEY, SVGEGT. The CDR3 loop spans 15 amino acids.

The rearrangement uses TRBV9 and TRBJ2-1; 7 bases fit TRBD2. Germline CDR1 reads SGDLS; CDR2 reads YYNGEE. The CDR3 has 14 amino acids. Trimming cost V 4 bases and J 2 bases; bases outside gene matches: 3. CDR3 region: CASSRRGAYNEQFF. CDR3 bases: TGTGCCAGCAGCCGCCGGGGGGCCTACAATGAGCAGTTCTTC.

This clone was seen a handful of times. The chain couples TRBV7-2 to TRBJ2-7, with D possibly being TRBD2 (6 bases). Germline values: CDR1 SGHTA, CDR2 FQGNSA. The CDR3 runs 12 residues. V was pared by 3 bases and J by 6 bases, with 9 bases between. Written as DNA, the CDR3 is TGTGCCAGCAGCTTCCGACTAGGCGAGCAGTACTTC. Protein sequence: CASSFRLGEQYF.

J is TRBJ2-3 and V is TRBV5-1; D is unresolved. Germline V gene sequence: CDR1 SGHRS, CDR2 YFSETQ. The CDR3 extends over 13 amino acids. Between the trimmed V and J ends, which lost 3 bases and 4 bases, there was a span of 9 bases. This CDR3 reads CASSSAAADTQYF. The CDR3 nucleotides read TGCGCCAGCAGCTCTGCTGCAGCAGATACGCAGTATTTT.

This chain joins TRBV23-1 and TRBJ1-5, with D possibly matching TRBD1 (5 bases). TRBV23-1 carries the ORF label, with uncertain function. The CDR3 is 17 residues long. V dropped 4 bases and J dropped 7 bases, with 23 bases sitting between them. CDR3 DNA sequence: TGCGCCAGCAGTCTAAAGCGGGTGGGGGGGTTGAGCCAGCCCCAGCATTTT. It translates to CASSLKRVGGLSQPQHF.

The chain joins TRBV19 to TRBJ1-1, with a tentative D call TRBD1 (6 bases). The CDR3 runs 15 residues. Per germline, CDR1 LNHDA and CDR2 SQIVND (reference sequence). V lost 7 bases and J 4 bases, leaving 19 bases between the germline ends. Here the CDR3 DNA reads TGTGCCAGTATCAACTCCAAAGGGGGGGGCACTGAAGCTTTCTTT. It translates to CASINSKGGGTEAFF.

The chain joins TRBV18 to TRBJ2-5, with TRBD1 matching over 9 bases. The length of the CDR3 is 16 residues. V was clipped by 3 bases and J by 4 bases; unmatched bases: 9. Germline-derived CDR1 and CDR2 are KGHSH and LQKENI. In DNA, the CDR3 is TGTGCCAGCTCACCGCTCGGGACAGGGAATGGAGAGACCCAGTACTTC. Its translation is CASSPLGTGNGETQYF.

The V gene is TRBV19, the J gene TRBJ1-2; 11 nucleotides match TRBD1. Germline V gene data show CDR1 as LNHDA and CDR2 as SQIVND (reference sequence). The length of the CDR3 is 13 residues. With V trimmed by 10 bases and J by 8 bases, 9 bases remained unmatched. The CDR3 DNA sequence: TGTGCCACTAGGGACAGGGGGTATAAGGGCTACACCTTC. It encodes CATRDRGYKGYTF.

This clone occurred a few times. The chain combines TRBV4-1 with TRBJ1-3; D call uncertain. V was cut by 5 bases and J by 0 bases, with 11 bases left in between. From germline, CDR1 is MGHRA and CDR2 YSYEKL. The CDR3 extends over 15 amino acids. CDR3: CASSSTGVSGNTIYF. The CDR3 coding sequence is TGCGCCAGCAGCTCCACGGGAGTCTCTGGAAACACCATATATTTT.

The rearrangement joins TRBV19 to TRBJ2-3; the D gene is possibly TRBD1 (5 bases). The ends were cut back, 1 base at V and 6 bases at J, with 8 bases in the middle. CDR1 is LNHDA and CDR2 is SQIVND in the germline V gene (reference sequence). The CDR3 totals 13 residues. CDR3 sequence reads: CASSIAKGDTQYF. CDR3 DNA: TGTGCCAGTAGTATAGCGAAGGGGGATACGCAGTATTTT. Based on the CDR3 plus reference TRBV19 and TRBJ2-3, the full variable domain is DGGITQSPKYLFRKEGQNVTLSCEQNLNHDAMYWYRQDPGQGLRLIYYSQIVNDFQKGDIAEGYSVSREKKESFPLTVTSAQKNPTAFYLCASSIAKGDTQYFGPGTRLTVL.

The genes are TRBV9 and TRBJ1-1; perhaps TRBD1 as D (5 bases). The V gene's germline CDR1 is SGDLS and CDR2 YYNGEE. The V and J ends lost 0 bases and 0 bases respectively, with 9 bases between them. The CDR3 extends over 15 amino acids. The CDR3 DNA sequence: TGTGCCAGCAGCGTAGAGCAGGGATTGAACACTGAAGCTTTCTTT. Protein: CASSVEQGLNTEAFF.

V usage is TRBV13 and J usage is TRBJ2-2; weak D call: TRBD2 (5 bases). CDR3 length: 16 residues. Germline V gene sequence: CDR1 PRHDT, CDR2 FYEKMQ (reference sequence). The V end lost 5 bases, the J end lost 8 bases, and 21 bases lay between the germline ends. CDR3 bases: TGTGCCAGCAGCCTATGGCGGGCCCCGACCGCGGGGGAGCTGTTTTTT. This encodes CASSLWRAPTAGELFF.

For this clone: Different DNA sequences within this sample yield the same CDR3. The chain joins TRBV24-1 to TRBJ1-1, with 7 bases lining up with TRBD1. V lost 2 bases to trimming and J lost 5 bases; unmatched junction nucleotides: 1. The CDR3 extends over 13 amino acids. Germline-derived CDR1 and CDR2 are KGHDR and SFDVKD. The CDR3 sequence: CATSDSGGTEAFF. In nucleotides, the CDR3 is TGTGCCACCAGTGATTCAGGGGGGACTGAAGCTTTCTTT.

The chain employs TRBV12-5 and TRBJ1-3, with 8 bases identical to TRBD1. Germline assignment: CDR1 LGHNT and CDR2 FRNRAP. V dropped 7 bases and J dropped 0; count of bases not matched to a gene: 8. The CDR3 is 16 amino acids. The CDR3 sequence: CASAYRTGRSGNTIYF. CDR3 DNA: TGTGCTAGTGCCTACCGGACAGGGCGCTCTGGAAACACCATATATTTT.

The chain carries TRBV6-5 and TRBJ2-5; D call uncertain. The CDR3 loop spans 13 amino acids. V lost 0 bases and J lost 5, with 7 bases in between. CDR1 MNHEY and CDR2 SVGAGI come from the germline V gene. The CDR3 nucleotides are TGTGCCAGCAGTTACTCGCGTGCGGAGACCCAGTACTTC. It specifies CASSYSRAETQYF.

V is TRBV5-1 and J is TRBJ1-4; 8 bases line up with TRBD1. The V gene's germline CDR1 is SGHRS and CDR2 YFSETQ. The ends lost 1 base at V and 4 bases at J; junction bases unmatched: 9. The CDR3 totals 17 residues. The DNA of the CDR3 is TGCGCCAGCAGCTTGAGGGGGCCAGGGGGCAATAATGAAAAACTGTTTTTT. This translates into CASSLRGPGGNNEKLFF. The variable domain in full, with the rest retrieved from reference TRBV5-1 and TRBJ1-4, is KAGVTQTPRYLIKTRGQQVTLSCSPISGHRSVSWYQQTPGQGLQFLFEYFSETQRNKGNFPGRFSGRQFSNSRSEMNVSTLELGDSALYLCASSLRGPGGNNEKLFFGSGTQLSVL.

The chain links TRBV1 to TRBJ2-1; the table calls TRBD1, which could not be checked here. TRBV1 is termed a pseudogene. The CDR3 totals 17 residues. This CDR3 is CTSSQDIETGTVNEQFF. The CDR3 DNA reads TGCACCAGCAGCCAAGATATCGAGACAGGGACAGTTAATGAGCAGTTCTTC.

The rearrangement joins TRBV7-6 to TRBJ2-1; 8 bases align to TRBD2. The ends lost 1 base at V and 6 bases at J; junction bases unmatched: 11. The CDR3 spans 17 residues. CDR1 and CDR2 (germline): SGHVS, FNYEAQ. DNA for the CDR3: TGTGCCAGCAGCTTAGGCCCCGGGACTAGTTTGGTCAATGAGCAGTTCTTC. This encodes CASSLGPGTSLVNEQFF.

Comment on this clone: Other DNA sequences in this specimen translate into the identical CDR3. This chain connects TRBV19 to TRBJ2-3, with no clear D. V was trimmed by 2 bases and J by 1 base, leaving 4 bases between them. Germline V lookup: CDR1 LNHDA, CDR2 SQIVND (reference sequence). The CDR3 is made up of 13 amino acids. The CDR3 is CASSIQGTDTQYF. In nucleotides, the CDR3 is TGTGCCAGTAGTATACAGGGCACAGATACGCAGTATTTT.

CDR3 amino acids: CASSLVEGALTKTQYF. The CDR3 DNA reads as TGTGCCAGCAGCTTAGTCGAGGGGGCGCTTACGAAGACCCAGTACTTC. This chain connects TRBV7-8 to TRBJ2-5; 7 nucleotides agree with TRBD1. The germline CDR1 and CDR2 sequences are SGHVS and FQNEAQ. The CDR3 length is 16 residues. Trimming took 1 base from V and 6 from J; bases not matched to a gene: 11.